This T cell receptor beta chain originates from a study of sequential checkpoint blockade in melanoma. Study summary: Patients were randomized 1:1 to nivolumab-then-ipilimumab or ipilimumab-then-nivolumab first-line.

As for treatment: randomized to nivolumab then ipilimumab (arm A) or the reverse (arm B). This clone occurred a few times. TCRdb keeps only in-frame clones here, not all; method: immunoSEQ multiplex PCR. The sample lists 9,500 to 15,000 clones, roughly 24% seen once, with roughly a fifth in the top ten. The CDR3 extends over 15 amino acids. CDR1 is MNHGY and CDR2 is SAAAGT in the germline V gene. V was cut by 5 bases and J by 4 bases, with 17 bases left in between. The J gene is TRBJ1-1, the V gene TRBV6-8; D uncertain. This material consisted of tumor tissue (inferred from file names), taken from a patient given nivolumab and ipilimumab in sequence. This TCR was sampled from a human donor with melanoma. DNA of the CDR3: TGTGCCAGCAGTGCACTAGCAACTCGTGCCACTGAAGCTTTCTTT. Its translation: CASSALATRATEAFF.